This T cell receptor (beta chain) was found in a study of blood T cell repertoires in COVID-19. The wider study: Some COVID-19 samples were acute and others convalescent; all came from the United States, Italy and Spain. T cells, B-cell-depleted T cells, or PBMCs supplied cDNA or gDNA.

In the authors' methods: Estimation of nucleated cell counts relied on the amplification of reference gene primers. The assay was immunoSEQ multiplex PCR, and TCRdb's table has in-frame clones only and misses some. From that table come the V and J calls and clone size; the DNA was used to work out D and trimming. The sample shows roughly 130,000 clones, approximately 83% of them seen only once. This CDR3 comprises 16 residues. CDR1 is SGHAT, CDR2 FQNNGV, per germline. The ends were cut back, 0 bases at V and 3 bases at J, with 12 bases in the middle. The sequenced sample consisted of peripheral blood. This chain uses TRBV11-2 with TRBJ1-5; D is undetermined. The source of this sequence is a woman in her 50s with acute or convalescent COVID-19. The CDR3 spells CASSLDIAGINQPQHF. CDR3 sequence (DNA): TGTGCCAGCAGCTTAGATATTGCCGGGATCAATCAGCCCCAGCATTTT. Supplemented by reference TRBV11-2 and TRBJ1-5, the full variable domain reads EAGVAQSPRYKIIEKRQSVAFWCNPISGHATLYWYQQILGQGPKLLIQFQNNGVVDDSQLPKDRFSAERLKGVDSTLKIQPAKLEDSAVYLCASSLDIAGINQPQHFGDGTRLSIL.